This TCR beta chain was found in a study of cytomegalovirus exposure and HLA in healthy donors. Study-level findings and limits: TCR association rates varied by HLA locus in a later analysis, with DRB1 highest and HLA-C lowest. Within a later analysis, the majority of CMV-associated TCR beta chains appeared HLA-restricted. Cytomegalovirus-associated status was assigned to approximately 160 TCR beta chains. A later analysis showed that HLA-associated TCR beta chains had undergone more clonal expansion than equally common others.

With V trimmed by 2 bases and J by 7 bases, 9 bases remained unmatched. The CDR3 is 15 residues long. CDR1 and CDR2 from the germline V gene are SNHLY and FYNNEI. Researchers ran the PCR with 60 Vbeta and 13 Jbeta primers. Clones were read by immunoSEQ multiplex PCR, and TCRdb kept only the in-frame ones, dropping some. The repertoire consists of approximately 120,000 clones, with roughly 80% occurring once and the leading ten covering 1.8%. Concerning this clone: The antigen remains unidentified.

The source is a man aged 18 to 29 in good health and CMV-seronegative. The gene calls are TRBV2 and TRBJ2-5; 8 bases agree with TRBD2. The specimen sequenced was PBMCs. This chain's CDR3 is CASSENLAGLGTQYF. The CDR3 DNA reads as TGTGCCAGCAGTGAAAATCTAGCGGGCCTTGGGACCCAGTACTTC. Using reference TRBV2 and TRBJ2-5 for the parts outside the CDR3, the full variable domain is EPEVTQTPSHQVTQMGQEVILRCVPISNHLYFYWYRQILGQKVEFLVSFYNNEISEKSEIFDDQFSVERPDGSNFTLKIRSTKLEDSAMYFCASSENLAGLGTQYFGPGTRLLVL.